This TCR beta chain originates from a study of T cells in localized non-small cell lung cancer. The study, taken as a whole, reports: Uninvolved adjacent lung showed higher T cell clonality than tumor.

Germline CDR1 is LNHDA and CDR2 is SQIVND (reference sequence). V gave up 7 bases and J gave up 6 bases; unmatched junction bases: 12. This CDR3 region has 15 residues. Generated by immunoSEQ multiplex PCR, the TCRdb table keeps only in-frame clones and is missing some. This table has tens of thousands of clones, around 82% appearing once. A word on this clone: As yet, its antigen is unknown.

Sequenced here: PBMCs, sampled before any cancer treatment. The chain carries TRBV19 and TRBJ2-1; 7 nucleotides align to TRBD1. The sequence derives from a man aged 40-75 years with stage II squamous cell lung carcinoma. The CDR3 spells CASKGDRAFSNEQFF. CDR3 coding DNA: TGTGCCAGTAAAGGAGACAGGGCATTCTCCAATGAGCAGTTCTTC. The complete variable domain, with remaining parts taken from reference TRBV19 and TRBJ2-1, reads DGGITQSPKYLFRKEGQNVTLSCEQNLNHDAMYWYRQDPGQGLRLIYYSQIVNDFQKGDIAEGYSVSREKKESFPLTVTSAQKNPTAFYLCASKGDRAFSNEQFFGPGTRLTVL.